Listed below are T cell receptor beta chains from one sample, sequenced in a study of T-cell reconstitution after alpha-beta-depleted transplantation in children. TCRdb called the PCR reads again in MiXCR, with one record for every CDR3 protein. The profile shows about 340,000 distinct CDR3 sequences, around 10% of them singletons. Sequenced material: PBMCs from the stem cell graft donor, taken from the stem cell graft. These TCRs come from a human donor who donated a stem cell graft to a child with acute lymphoblastic leukemia. The CDR3 runs from the conserved cysteine through the conserved F or W. Each record gives: V gene, J gene, D gene, clone size, CDR3 DNA, CDR3 protein. D genes are given only for firm matches. Size values are once, few and many counts, or a class for expanded clones, and some rows have none.

TRBV12-3/TRBV12-4	TRBJ2-7	TRBD1	few	TGTGCCAGCAGTTTTCCTATGACAGGGGGCCAACCCGAGCAGTACTTC	CASSFPMTGGQPEQYF
TRBV4-1	TRBJ2-3	NA	NA	TGCGCCAGCAGCCACGAACTAGATTCAGTGGGCACAGATACGCAGTATTTT	CASSHELDSVGTDTQYF
TRBV27	TRBJ1-5	NA	few	TGTGCCAGCAGTCCCGGGACGCGGGGCAATCAGCCCCAGCATTTT	CASSPGTRGNQPQHF
TRBV4-2	TRBJ1-4	NA	many	TGTGCCAGCAGCCAAGACGGAACTAATGAAAAACTGTTTTTT	CASSQDGTNEKLFF
TRBV4-3	TRBJ2-5	TRBD2	few	TGCGCCAGCAGCCAAGATGGACTAGCGGACCAAGAGACCCAGTACTTC	CASSQDGLADQETQYF
TRBV7-8	TRBJ1-1	NA	NA	TGTGCCAGCAGCCTCGAATTCGGTTTCCCGAACACTGAAGCTTTCTTT	CASSLEFGFPNTEAFF
TRBV6-5	TRBJ2-3	NA	NA	TGTGCCAGCAGTTACTCGCCGGGATCCACAGATACGCAGTATTTT	CASSYSPGSTDTQYF
TRBV9	TRBJ1-2	NA	NA	TGTGCCAGCAGCGTAGAAAACTATGGCTACACCTTC	CASSVENYGYTF
TRBV7-9	TRBJ2-7	TRBD2	NA	TGTGCCAGCAGCCCCAGCGCGGGACTAGCGGGGGACGAGCAGTACTTC	CASSPSAGLAGDEQYF
TRBV28	TRBJ2-7	TRBD2	many	TGTGCCAGCAGTCGTAGCGGGAGGGCCTCCTACGAGCAGTACTTC	CASSRSGRASYEQYF
TRBV6-5	TRBJ2-3	TRBD1	many	TGTGCCAGCAGTCCGGGACAGATCACAGATACGCAGTATTTT	CASSPGQITDTQYF
TRBV15	TRBJ1-4	NA	many	TGTGCCACCAGCATTGGCAGTCACGCAACTAATGAAAAACTGTTTTTT	CATSIGSHATNEKLFF
TRBV12-3/TRBV12-4	TRBJ2-2	TRBD1	many	TGTGCCAGCAGTCATCCGGGACAGGGGTACACCGGGGAGCTGTTTTTT	CASSHPGQGYTGELFF
TRBV27	TRBJ2-5	NA	few	TGTGCCAGCAGTTCAGCAGGATTACAAGAGACCCAGTACTTC	CASSSAGLQETQYF
TRBV5-1	TRBJ2-7	NA	many	TGCGCCAGCGGCCCGGACGAAACCCCCGTCTACTTC	CASGPDETPVYF
TRBV6-1	TRBJ2-2	TRBD2	many	TGTGCCAGCACCCTAATTAGCGGGAGTACCGGGGAGCTGTTTTTT	CASTLISGSTGELFF
TRBV28	TRBJ2-4	TRBD2	NA	TGTGCCAGCAGTGGGACTAGCGACCAAAACATTCAGTACTTC	CASSGTSDQNIQYF
TRBV11-2	TRBJ2-5	NA	many	TGTGCCAGCAGCTCCTCCTGGGGGCGCGGGACCCAGTACTTC	CASSSSWGRGTQYF
TRBV20-1	TRBJ2-1	TRBD2	many	TGCAGTGCTAGCCCAGAAGTGAGCGGGATCTACAATGAGCAGTTCTTC	CSASPEVSGIYNEQFF
TRBV11-2	TRBJ2-3	TRBD2	many	TGTGCCAGCAGCCCGACTAGCGGGATAGGAAGGCGGGCAGATACGCAGTATTTT	CASSPTSGIGRRADTQYF
TRBV6-2/TRBV6-3	TRBJ2-3	NA	few	TGTGCCAGCAGTCCCTACCGCCCCTCGGATACGCAGTATTTT	CASSPYRPSDTQYF
TRBV6-1	TRBJ2-5	TRBD2	NA	TGTGCCACCACAAATAGCGGGGAAGGTGAGACCCAGTACTTC	CATTNSGEGETQYF
TRBV4-2	TRBJ2-3	NA	few	TGTGCCAGCAGCCAAGAGCCGGGGGATAGCACAGATACGCAGTATTTT	CASSQEPGDSTDTQYF
TRBV29-1	TRBJ2-1	TRBD2	many	TGCAGCGTTGTCCCCTATCTAGCGGGAGACTACAATGAGCAGTTCTTC	CSVVPYLAGDYNEQFF
TRBV7-3	TRBJ2-3	TRBD2	few	TGTGCCAGCAGCCAGGGACTAGGGTTTTATGATACGCAGTATTTT	CASSQGLGFYDTQYF
TRBV7-8	TRBJ1-5	NA	NA	TGTGCCAGCAGCCCCGGGGATAGGAGTCGCAATCAGCCCCAGCATTTT	CASSPGDRSRNQPQHF
TRBV3-1	TRBJ1-1	NA	NA	TGTGCCAGCAGCCAAGATTGGGGTGGAACTGAAGCTTTCTTT	CASSQDWGGTEAFF
TRBV20-1	TRBJ1-6	TRBD1	NA	TGCAGTGCTAGAGATCGACAGGGGGAATATAATTCACCCCTCCACTTT	CSARDRQGEYNSPLHF
TRBV18	TRBJ2-5	TRBD1	NA	TGTGCCAGCTCACCACAGCAGGGGGCTACGTCGGCGGAGACCCAGTACTTC	CASSPQQGATSAETQYF
TRBV20-1	TRBJ2-3	TRBD2	many	TGCAGTGCTAGATTTCGAGCGGGAGGGCGCGCAGATACGCAGTATTTT	CSARFRAGGRADTQYF
TRBV6-5	TRBJ1-4	NA	few	TGTGCCAGCAGTTACGCGAGGGGGGCCGAAAAACTGTTTTTT	CASSYARGAEKLFF
TRBV7-9	TRBJ1-1	NA	NA	TGTGCCAGTATTCCCGGTGGGCGCACTGAAGCTTTCTTT	CASIPGGRTEAFF
TRBV4-3	TRBJ2-2	NA	NA	TGCGCCAGCAGCCAGAGTCACGGCAGGAACACCGGGGAGCTGTTTTTT	CASSQSHGRNTGELFF
TRBV29-1	TRBJ2-7	NA	many	TGCAGCGTTGACATTCTGGGATCCTACGAGCAGTACTTC	CSVDILGSYEQYF
TRBV20-1	TRBJ1-6	NA	NA	TGCAGTGCTAGAGATCTCGACGGGGAGGCTTCACCCCTCCACTTT	CSARDLDGEASPLHF
TRBV6-2/TRBV6-3	TRBJ2-3	TRBD2	many	TGTGCCAGCACCCCAGGAACTAGCGACCCAGATACGCAGTATTTT	CASTPGTSDPDTQYF
TRBV19	TRBJ2-3	NA	few	TGTGCCAGTAGTTGGACTACCCTTAGCACAGATACGCAGTATTTT	CASSWTTLSTDTQYF
TRBV20-1	TRBJ2-2	TRBD2	few	TGCAGTGCTAGAACGGGAGGTAACGCCGGGGAGCTGTTTTTT	CSARTGGNAGELFF
TRBV5-1	TRBJ2-3	TRBD2	NA	TGCGCCAGCAGCTTGAGGACTAGCTTAGTCCCAGATACGCAGTATTTT	CASSLRTSLVPDTQYF
TRBV12-3/TRBV12-4	TRBJ2-1	TRBD2	few	TGTGCCAGCAGCCGGACTAGCGGGCTCTCCTACAATGAGCAGTTCTTC	CASSRTSGLSYNEQFF
TRBV7-2	TRBJ2-2	TRBD1	NA	TGTGCCAGCAGCTTAGCTTTTGCAGGGGGCCATACCGGGGAGCTGTTTTTT	CASSLAFAGGHTGELFF
TRBV20-1	TRBJ1-5	NA	many	TGCAGTGCTAGTGGGGGCCTGGATTATCAGCCCCAGCATTTT	CSASGGLDYQPQHF
TRBV6-1	TRBJ2-1	NA	few	TGTGCCAGCAGTGCGGGCAGGGGAAGTAGCAATGAGCAGTTCTTC	CASSAGRGSSNEQFF
TRBV11-1	TRBJ2-5	NA	NA	TGTGCCAGCAGCTTCCTCGCGGGAAGGCAAGAGACCCAGTACTTC	CASSFLAGRQETQYF
TRBV7-2	TRBJ2-1	NA	NA	TGTGCCAGCAGGGGGTGGGCGGACAATGAGCAGTTCTTC	CASRGWADNEQFF
TRBV27	TRBJ2-2	NA	NA	TGTGCCAGCAGTTTTCGACAGCTGAACACCGGGGAGCTGTTTTTT	CASSFRQLNTGELFF
TRBV20-1	TRBJ1-1	NA	many	TGCAGTGCTAGAGTCCCCCAGGGCACTGAAGCTTTCTTT	CSARVPQGTEAFF
TRBV28	TRBJ1-3	NA	few	TGTGCCAGCAGAACCGGGACCCCTGGAAACACCATATATTTT	CASRTGTPGNTIYF
TRBV7-9	TRBJ1-4	TRBD1	few	TGTGCCAGCAGCCCGCAACGGCTTCGGGACAGTGAAAAACTGTTTTTT	CASSPQRLRDSEKLFF
TRBV5-6	TRBJ2-3	TRBD2	many	TGTGCCAGCAGCTTAGCGGGAGGGCCGAAAGATACGCAGTATTTT	CASSLAGGPKDTQYF
TRBV28	TRBJ2-1	TRBD2	few	TGTGCCAGCAGCAGACTAGCGGGGCGGGGAGAGTTCTTC	CASSRLAGRGEFF
TRBV27	TRBJ2-1	NA	NA	TGTGCCAGCAGTTTTGGACTGGGCGTATACAATGAGCAGTTCTTC	CASSFGLGVYNEQFF
TRBV7-8	TRBJ2-2	TRBD1	once	TGTGCCAGCACGCCGCTCAGGGGGACCGGGGAGCTGTTTTTT	CASTPLRGTGELFF
TRBV6-5	TRBJ2-1	NA	NA	TGTGCCAGCAGTTACGAGGGAGTCTCCTACAATGAGCAGTTCTTC	CASSYEGVSYNEQFF
TRBV29-1	TRBJ2-3	TRBD1	NA	TGCAGCGCCGCTGATGGGCGGGGGATACGTGACTCGGGACAGGGCAAGGGAGATACGCAGTATTTT	CSAADGRGIRDSGQGKGDTQYF
TRBV19	TRBJ2-5	NA	NA	TGTGCCAGTAGTATGATCCCCGGGAGCCAAGAGACCCAGTACTTC	CASSMIPGSQETQYF
TRBV4-3	TRBJ2-2	TRBD1	NA	TGCGCCAGCAGCCACGGGACAGGGGCGACGAACACCGGGGAGCTGTTTTTT	CASSHGTGATNTGELFF